The rows below give T cell receptor beta chains drawn from one sample of a study of cytomegalovirus exposure and HLA in healthy donors. Sequenced by immunoSEQ multiplex PCR; TCRdb stores in-frame clones only, minus some. The sample lists 120,000 or so clones, roughly 80% occurring once. The specimen sequenced was PBMCs. These receptors all stem from a man younger than 35 in good health and CMV-seronegative. CDR3s include the opening cysteine and the closing phenylalanine or tryptophan. A D gene is named only where the DNA matches it firmly.

cdr3_length: 13
d_call: .
j_call: TRBJ1-2
v_call: TRBV7-9
cdr3_nt: TGTGCCAGCAGCTTATTGGACAGACATGGCTACACCTTC
cdr3_aa: CASSLLDRHGYTF

cdr3_length: 14
d_call: TRBD1
j_call: TRBJ2-7
v_call: TRBV4-1
cdr3_nt: TGCGCCAGCAGCCTCAGGGACAGGGGCCACGAGCAGTACTTC
cdr3_aa: CASSLRDRGHEQYF

cdr3_length: 13
d_call: .
j_call: TRBJ1-2
v_call: TRBV6-6
cdr3_nt: TGTGCCAGCAGCCCTGGCGGGGCCTATGGCTACACCTTC
cdr3_aa: CASSPGGAYGYTF

cdr3_length: 15
d_call: .
j_call: TRBJ2-3
v_call: TRBV5-4
cdr3_nt: TGTGCCAGCAGCTTCGACTTGCCCCGCACAGATACGCAGTATTTT
cdr3_aa: CASSFDLPRTDTQYF

cdr3_length: 10
d_call: .
j_call: TRBJ2-7
v_call: TRBV6-1
cdr3_nt: TGTGCCAGCGGGCCCTTGGAGCAGTACTTC
cdr3_aa: CASGPLEQYF

cdr3_length: 14
d_call: TRBD2
j_call: TRBJ2-1
v_call: TRBV4-1
cdr3_nt: TGCGCCAGCAGCCAAGAAGGACTAGCGGGGGAGCAGTTCTTC
cdr3_aa: CASSQEGLAGEQFF

cdr3_length: 14
d_call: .
j_call: TRBJ2-7
v_call: TRBV9
cdr3_nt: TGTGCCAGCAGCGTAGACCCAGAACCCTACGAGCAGTACTTC
cdr3_aa: CASSVDPEPYEQYF

cdr3_length: 17
d_call: TRBD2
j_call: TRBJ2-2
v_call: TRBV5-4
cdr3_nt: TGTGCCAGCAGCTTGACGCCTAGCGGGGGTTATCCCGGGGAGCTGTTTTTT
cdr3_aa: CASSLTPSGGYPGELFF

cdr3_length: 16
d_call: TRBD1
j_call: TRBJ1-1
v_call: TRBV13
cdr3_nt: TGTGCCAGCAGCTGGCGGACAGGGAATCGAAACACTGAAGCTTTCTTT
cdr3_aa: CASSWRTGNRNTEAFF

cdr3_length: 14
d_call: TRBD1
j_call: TRBJ1-2
v_call: TRBV5-1
cdr3_nt: TGCGCCAGCGGGCCGGGACAGCTCCTGGGGGGCTACACCTTC
cdr3_aa: CASGPGQLLGGYTF